This is a list of T cell receptor beta chains from one sample in a study of patients and donors after allogeneic stem cell transplantation. TCRdb reprocessed the RT-PCR reads with MiXCR, giving one entry per CDR3 protein. The sample carries some 880,000 distinct CDR3 sequences, roughly 18% recorded once. Sample: blood, either unsorted or a sorted T cell fraction (not recorded which). The receptors were sampled from a human donor who was either an allogeneic HSCT recipient or a stem cell or donor lymphocyte infusion donor (not recorded which). It is not recorded whose cells these are; they may come from a transplant donor. Each CDR3 is given with its conserved first and last residue. A D gene is named only where the DNA matches it firmly. Clone size is shown for a subset of rows, as once, few, many or a class of expanded clone.

CDR3nt	CDR3aa	abundance	d_gene	v_gene	j_gene
TGCAGTGCTAGAGATGCGGGATATGAGCAGTTCTTC	CSARDAGYEQFF	few	-	TRBV20-1	TRBJ2-1
TGTGCCAGCAGTTTAGGAGGGACTAGGACCGGGGAGCTGTTTTTT	CASSLGGTRTGELFF	-	TRBD2	TRBV28	TRBJ2-2
TGTGCCACCAGCACGTACAGGGCCCCGAACACTGAAGCTTTCTTT	CATSTYRAPNTEAFF	-	-	TRBV15	TRBJ1-1
TGTGCCATCAGTGAGTTGGGGAATGAGCAGTTCTTC	CAISELGNEQFF	many	-	TRBV10-3	TRBJ2-1
TGTGCCAGCACCAACAAGGGACTAGCTGTGAACACCGGGGAGCTGTTTTTT	CASTNKGLAVNTGELFF	-	TRBD2	TRBV6-1	TRBJ2-2
TGCAGTGCTAGAAAGCTAGCGGGAGGATATCGGAATGAGCAGTTCTTC	CSARKLAGGYRNEQFF	-	TRBD2	TRBV20-1	TRBJ2-1
TGTGCCAGCAGTTTTGGACCGATCACTGAAAAACTGTTTTTT	CASSFGPITEKLFF	few	-	TRBV12-3/TRBV12-4	TRBJ1-4
TGTGCCAGCAGTCAAATTCCCTCTTCGACAGGGAGAAATTCACCCCTCCACTTT	CASSQIPSSTGRNSPLHF	few	TRBD1	TRBV6-2/TRBV6-3	TRBJ1-6
TGTGCCAGCAGCCAAGATACGCCCTTAAACAGGGGAGTGAACACTGAAGCTTTCTTT	CASSQDTPLNRGVNTEAFF	-	TRBD1	TRBV4-2	TRBJ1-1
TGCGCCAGCAGCCACTTCAAGGGCAGGGTCTCATCTGGAAACACCATATATTTT	CASSHFKGRVSSGNTIYF	-	-	TRBV4-1	TRBJ1-3
TGTGCCAGCAGCGTAGGCAGGGGAATTAATCAGCCCCAGCATTTT	CASSVGRGINQPQHF	few	-	TRBV9	TRBJ1-5
TGTGCCAGCAATCCTAGCGGGAGGGTTGAGCAGTTCTTC	CASNPSGRVEQFF	few	TRBD2	TRBV2	TRBJ2-1
TGCAGTGCTAGCCGTGGGGGTATTCCCTACAATGAGCAGTTCTTC	CSASRGGIPYNEQFF	-	-	TRBV20-1	TRBJ2-1
TGTGCCAGCAGCCGCCAGGGACAGAGCAATCAGCCCCAGCATTTT	CASSRQGQSNQPQHF	-	TRBD1	TRBV7-9	TRBJ1-5
TGTGCCAGCAGTAGATTAGGGGGGACAGGGGGCTGGTCTGGGGCCAACGTCCTGACTTTC	CASSRLGGTGGWSGANVLTF	-	TRBD1	TRBV12-3/TRBV12-4	TRBJ2-6
TGTGCCAGCACCGCAGGGATAGGTGATGGCTACACCTTC	CASTAGIGDGYTF	-	-	TRBV9	TRBJ1-2
TGTGCCAGCAGGCCGACAGGGACCTACGAGCAGTACTTC	CASRPTGTYEQYF	few	TRBD1	TRBV12-3/TRBV12-4	TRBJ2-7
TGCAGTGCTAAGGGACAGGGGGATATTAGCTATGGCTACACCTTC	CSAKGQGDISYGYTF	-	TRBD1	TRBV20-1	TRBJ1-2
TGCAGTGCTAGCATCGGGGGGGCGCCTAACACCGGGGAGCTGTTTTTT	CSASIGGAPNTGELFF	-	TRBD2	TRBV20-1	TRBJ2-2
TGCGCCAGCAGGATAGGGGAGACAGATACGCAGTATTTT	CASRIGETDTQYF	few	-	TRBV5-1	TRBJ2-3
TGCGCCAGCAGCCAGACAGGGAAGGGTTCACCCCTCCACTTT	CASSQTGKGSPLHF	few	TRBD1	TRBV5-1	TRBJ1-6
TGCGCCAGCAGCTCTGGGGACACTTGGGGCTCGCGCGAGCAGTACTTC	CASSSGDTWGSREQYF	-	-	TRBV5-1	TRBJ2-7
TGCAGTGCTTACGACTCTCGGGTTTACAATGAGCAGTTCTTC	CSAYDSRVYNEQFF	few	-	TRBV20-1	TRBJ2-1
TGTGCCAGCAGCGTAGCTGACAGGAGCCTAAGGGGCGAGCAGTACTTC	CASSVADRSLRGEQYF	few	-	TRBV9	TRBJ2-7
TGTGCCAGCTCACCACAGGCTAAAGATACGCAGTATTTT	CASSPQAKDTQYF	-	-	TRBV18	TRBJ2-3
TGTGCCAGCAGCCAAGTGACTAGCGGCCCCCCTGACACCGGGGAGCTGTTTTTT	CASSQVTSGPPDTGELFF	few	TRBD2	TRBV4-2	TRBJ2-2
TGTGCCAGCAGCCCAGGAAACAGGGCAACTAATGAAAAACTGTTTTTT	CASSPGNRATNEKLFF	once	-	TRBV7-9	TRBJ1-4
TGTGCCACCACGGGTATCCGGGCCCATAACTATGGCTACACCTTC	CATTGIRAHNYGYTF	few	-	TRBV2	TRBJ1-2
TGCAGTGCTCCTGAACTAGCGGGGAGCTCCTACAATGAGCAGTTCTTC	CSAPELAGSSYNEQFF	few	TRBD2	TRBV20-1	TRBJ2-1
TGTGCCAGCAGCTTAGAACAGAACACTGAAGCTTTCTTT	CASSLEQNTEAFF	many	-	TRBV5-1	TRBJ1-1
TGCGCCAGCAGTCCTAGCGGGACTCCCTCCAGAGCGCAGTATTTT	CASSPSGTPSRAQYF	few	TRBD2	TRBV5-1	TRBJ2-3
TGTGCCACCAGTGCCGTGTGGTCGGGGACCCAAGAGACCCAGTACTTT	CATSAVWSGTQETQYF	few	-	TRBV24-1	TRBJ2-5
TGCGCCAGCAGCCAAGATCTCCCGGGGAGTGGAGAGACCCAGTACTTC	CASSQDLPGSGETQYF	few	-	TRBV4-3	TRBJ2-5
TGTGCCAGCGGACGGATAAACCTCTACGAGCAGTACTTC	CASGRINLYEQYF	many	-	TRBV12-3/TRBV12-4	TRBJ2-7
TGCGCCAGCAGCTTGGGGACAAAGAACACCGGGGAGCTGTTTTTT	CASSLGTKNTGELFF	many	-	TRBV7-7	TRBJ2-2
TGTGCCAGCACTAGGGATGCAGGGGAGCTGTTTTTT	CASTRDAGELFF	-	-	TRBV12-3/TRBV12-4	TRBJ2-2
TGCAGTGCTAGAGGGGGGGACAGGGCCTACAATGAGCAGTTCTTC	CSARGGDRAYNEQFF	few	TRBD1	TRBV20-1	TRBJ2-1
TGTGCCAGCAGTCCCGGGACAGGGAACATTCAGTACTTC	CASSPGTGNIQYF	many	TRBD1	TRBV6-2/TRBV6-3	TRBJ2-4
TGTGGGACCGGAGACACTGAAGCTTTCTTT	CGTGDTEAFF	-	-	TRBV30	TRBJ1-1
TGTGCCAGCGGGGGCGGGATAGGCACTGAAGCTTTCTTT	CASGGGIGTEAFF	-	-	TRBV9	TRBJ1-1
TGTGCCAGCAGCGGCCTAATCACAGATACGCAGTATTTT	CASSGLITDTQYF	few	-	TRBV9	TRBJ2-3
TGCAGTGCTAGACTCGCGGGGGGCACTAGCACAGATACGCAGTATTTT	CSARLAGGTSTDTQYF	few	TRBD2	TRBV20-1	TRBJ2-3
TGTGCCAGCAGTACCACGTCTGGGGCCAACGTCCTGACTTTC	CASSTTSGANVLTF	-	-	TRBV6-1	TRBJ2-6
TGTGCCACCAGTGAAACAGTTAACACTGAAGCTTTCTTT	CATSETVNTEAFF	many	-	TRBV24-1	TRBJ1-1
TGCAGCGTGCCAGACAGCCACACCTTC	CSVPDSHTF	many	-	TRBV29-1	TRBJ1-2
TGCGCCAGCAGCGACGGACAGGGGGCATCCGGGGAGCTGTTTTTT	CASSDGQGASGELFF	few	TRBD1	TRBV5-1	TRBJ2-2